The entry that follows covers one TCR beta chain sequence. There is no known antigen for this receptor. Qualities for individual bases were not recorded, and no much larger clone is one base off. This sample is part of a study of blood T cell repertoires in COVID-19 (dated by TCRdb to the early 2020s). As for the study more broadly: Samples from collaborators originated in the United States, Italy and Spain and spanned both the acute and convalescent phases of COVID-19. The repertoires were released in a freely available public database intended as a resource for research on the immune response to SARS-CoV-2. HLA class I and class II types, where available, came from metadata supplied by the sample provider rather than from assay-based typing. Sample metadata almost always included a de-identified subject ID, COVID-19 status, age in years and sex. The material from the prospective study consisted of cDNA or gDNA derived from T cells, B-cell-depleted T cells, or PBMCs. Samples were obtained from the ongoing ImmuneRACE study (first 160 participants) and from 1,254 subjects provided by 6 global collaborators. The dataset comprised deeply sampled blood TCRbeta repertoires from subjects exposed to, actively infected with, or recovered from COVID-19. Overall study outcomes, separate from this receptor: How much clinical and demographic metadata was included differed by source and by participant, and the metadata was provided uncurated.

CDR1 is given as LNHDA and CDR2 as SQIVND, both from the germline V gene (reference sequence). The CDR3 covers 15 residues, taking in both the cysteine and the phenylalanine. The CDR3 DNA has 45 bases and is translated from base 1. V is trimmed back by 5 bases and J by 8 bases, and the junction contains 11 bases that no gene match accounts for. The collaborating institutions used their own protocols to collect whole blood in K2EDTA tubes. For TCRbeta analysis, collaborators shipped samples as frozen whole blood, isolated PBMCs, or DNA extracted from either of those sample types. TCRbeta CDR3 regions were amplified from genomic DNA using the immunoSEQ Assay, a bias-controlled multiplex PCR. On the authors' methods: The number of nucleated cells in each sample was estimated from the amplification of reference gene primers within the assay. Sequence reads were collapsed and filtered to measure the absolute abundance of every unique TCRbeta CDR3 rearrangement. Productive Simpson clonality was computed per sample as the square root of Simpson's diversity index over productive rearrangements. The immuneACCESS repertoire file appears here via TCRdb, limited to in-frame rearrangements. These files lack a portion of the clones; in checked studies, under half of the deficit traces to unresolved V genes, and the cause of the others is not known. Clone size and V and J calls were adopted from that table, with D and trimming inferred from the DNA. The sample table contains 150,000 to 200,000 clones; only one count was recorded for about 87% of them. The top ten hold more than 25% of the sample.

This TCR was sampled from a man in his 60s with acute or convalescent COVID-19. Recombination joined TRBV19 with TRBJ1-4; 7 central nucleotides agree with TRBD1. Sequenced sample: peripheral blood. The sequenced DNA is TGTGCCAGTAGTCCACTGGACAGGCCGGGGGAAAAACTGTTTTTT. This yields the protein CASSPLDRPGEKLFF.